Listed here is a single TCR beta chain. These data come from a study of blood T cells in healthy people across ages. For the second PCR, which ran for 7 to 11 cycles, a sample-barcoded 5' primer and a J-beta primer mix were used. Each CDR3 protein is one row after TCRdb ran MiXCR on the 5' RACE reads. The sample holds approximately 1.5 million distinct CDR3 sequences, approximately 32% seen once. Trimming took 3 bases from V and 7 from J, leaving 16 bases between them. Germline CDR1 and CDR2: SGDLS and YYNGEE. There are 14 residues in the CDR3. The sequence was obtained from a woman aged 25 to 39 in good health. The sequencing input was blood. The chain uses TRBV9 and TRBJ2-5, with D unresolved. DNA for the CDR3: TGTGCCAGCAGCGGAGAAGGGCCTGAAGGGACCCAGTACTTC. It is translated as CASSGEGPEGTQYF.